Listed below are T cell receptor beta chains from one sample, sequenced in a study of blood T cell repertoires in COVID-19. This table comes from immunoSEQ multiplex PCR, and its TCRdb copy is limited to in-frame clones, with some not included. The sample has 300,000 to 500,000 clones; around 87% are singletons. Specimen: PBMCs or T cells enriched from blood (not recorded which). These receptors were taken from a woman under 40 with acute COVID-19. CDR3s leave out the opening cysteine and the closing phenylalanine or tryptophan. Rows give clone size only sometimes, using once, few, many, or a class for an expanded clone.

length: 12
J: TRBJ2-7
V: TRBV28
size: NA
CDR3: ASRTVGNNYEQY

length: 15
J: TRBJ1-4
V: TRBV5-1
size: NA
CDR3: ASSLSEGARGNEKLF

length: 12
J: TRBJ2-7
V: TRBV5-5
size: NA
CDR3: ASSYRTGANEQY

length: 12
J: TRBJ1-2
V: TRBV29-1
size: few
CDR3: SVEWDRGRVGYT

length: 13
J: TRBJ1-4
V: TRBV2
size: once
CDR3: ASSGRQGTNEKLF

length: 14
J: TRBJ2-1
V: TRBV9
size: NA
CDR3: ASSVDRGGTYNEQF

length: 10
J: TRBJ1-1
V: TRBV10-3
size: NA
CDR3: ASKGRVTEAF

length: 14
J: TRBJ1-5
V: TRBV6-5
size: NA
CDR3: ASSYSGQSSNQPQH

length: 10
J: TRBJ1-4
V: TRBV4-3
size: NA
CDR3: ASSHPGEKLF

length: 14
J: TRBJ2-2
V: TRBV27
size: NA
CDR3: ASSLSGQGLGGELF

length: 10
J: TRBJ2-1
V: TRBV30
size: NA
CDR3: AWTPDWGGQF

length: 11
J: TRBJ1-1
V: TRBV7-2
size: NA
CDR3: ASSLQENTEAF

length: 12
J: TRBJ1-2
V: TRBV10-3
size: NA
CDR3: AISAARGLYGYT

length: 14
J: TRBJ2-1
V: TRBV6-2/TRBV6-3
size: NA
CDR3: ASSYSPVGDYNEQF

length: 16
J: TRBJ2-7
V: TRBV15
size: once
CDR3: ATSRDGSGLRSSYEQY

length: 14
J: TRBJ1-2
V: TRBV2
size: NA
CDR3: ASSPPGTGGRNGYT

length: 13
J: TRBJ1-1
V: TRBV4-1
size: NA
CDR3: ASSQVGHTVTEAF

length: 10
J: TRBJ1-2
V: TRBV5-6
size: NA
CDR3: ASRYGQAGYT

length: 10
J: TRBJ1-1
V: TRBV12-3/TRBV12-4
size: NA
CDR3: ASSLPGTEAF

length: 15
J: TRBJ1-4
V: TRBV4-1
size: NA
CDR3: ASSHPIVSGINEKLF

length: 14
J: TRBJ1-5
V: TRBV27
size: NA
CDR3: ASSPFADRGFQPQH

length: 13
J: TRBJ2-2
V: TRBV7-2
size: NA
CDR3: ASSARGVETGELF

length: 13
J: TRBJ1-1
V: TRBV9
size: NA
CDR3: ASSVDGEWALGAF

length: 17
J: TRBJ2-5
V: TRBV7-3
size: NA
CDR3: ASSLLGGSGFYLGETQY

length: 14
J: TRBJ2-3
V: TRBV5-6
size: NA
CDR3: ASSLVSGLSTDTQY

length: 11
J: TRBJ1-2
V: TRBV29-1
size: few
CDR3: SVLIRQGGGYT

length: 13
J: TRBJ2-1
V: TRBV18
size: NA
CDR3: ASSPGQGLQSEQF

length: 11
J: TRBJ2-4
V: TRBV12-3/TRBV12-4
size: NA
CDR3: ASRPTGINIQY

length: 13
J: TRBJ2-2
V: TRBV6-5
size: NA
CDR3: ASSYFRANTGELF